This entry describes one T cell receptor beta chain. This sample was included in a study of blood T cell repertoires in COVID-19. For the study at large: PBMCs, B-cell-depleted T cells, or T cells provided the cDNA or gDNA that made up the material.

Germline lookup yields CDR1 MNHEY and CDR2 SVGAGI. This CDR3 comprises 15 residues. V shed 7 bases and J 2 bases; nucleotides not matched to a gene: 9. Methods used by the authors: Nucleated cell counts were estimated from reference gene primer amplification. Method: immunoSEQ multiplex PCR; TCRdb's copy keeps in-frame clones and lacks some. That table gives V, J and clone size, and the DNA gave D and trimming. This table has roughly 250,000 clones, about 86% appearing once. Material: peripheral blood. The J gene is TRBJ2-3, the V gene TRBV6-5, with 7 bases lining up with TRBD2. This TCR derives from a man aged 45-60 years with active or convalescent COVID-19. CDR3 region: CASNRGDYNTDTQYF. DNA of the CDR3: TGTGCCAGCAACCGGGGGGACTACAACACAGATACGCAGTATTTT.